This TCR beta chain derives from a study of cytotoxic CD8 clonotypes in ibrutinib-treated CLL. Overall study: Responses: approximately 24 partial, 2 complete; after median 68 months, around 15 stayed remitted, roughly 12 progressed. General study results and limits: Public clonotypes showed up rarely, and on treatment they shrank or held steady. Higher clonality was seen at ibrutinib response and a return toward baseline at progression.

As for this clone: Its target is not known.

CDR1 is LNHNV and CDR2 is YYDKDF in the germline V gene (reference sequence). Trimming stripped 0 bases from V and 1 base from J, with 18 bases between. The CDR3 sequence is 18 residues long. With sequencing, the targeted depth ranged from 1 in 200,000 to 1 in 1 million T cells. The repertoire was sequenced with immunoSEQ multiplex PCR; TCRdb's copy has only in-frame clones and lacks some. Here the sample spans around 16,000 clones, about 65% being singletons. The chain has TRBV15 and TRBJ2-5, with D possibly being TRBD2 (7 bases). The source is a human donor with chronic lymphocytic leukemia. The specimen was PBMCs, collected before ibrutinib treatment. CDR3 protein: CATSRDASGGPSQETQYF. In DNA form, the CDR3 reads TGTGCCACCAGCAGAGATGCGTCGGGGGGCCCATCCCAAGAGACCCAGTACTTC.